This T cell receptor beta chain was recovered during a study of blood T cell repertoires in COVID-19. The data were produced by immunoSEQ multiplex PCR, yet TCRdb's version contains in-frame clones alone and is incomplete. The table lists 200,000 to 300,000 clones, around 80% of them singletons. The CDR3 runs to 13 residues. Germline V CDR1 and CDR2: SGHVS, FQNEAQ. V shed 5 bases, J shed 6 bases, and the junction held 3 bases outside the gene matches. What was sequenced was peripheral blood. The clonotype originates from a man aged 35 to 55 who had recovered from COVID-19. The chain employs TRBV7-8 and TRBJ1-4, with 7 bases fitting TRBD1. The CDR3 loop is CASSITGDEKLFF. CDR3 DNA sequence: TGTGCCAGCAGCATTACAGGGGATGAAAAACTGTTTTTT.